This is a list of T cell receptor beta chains from one sample in a study of cytomegalovirus exposure and HLA in healthy donors. TCRdb's copy holds only in-frame clones and misses some; the assay was immunoSEQ multiplex PCR. The table has about 100,000 clones, roughly four fifths seen once; the top ten hold around a fifth. The sample comprised PBMCs. All receptors come from a woman in her fifties or sixties in good health and CMV-seropositive. The CDR3 runs from the conserved cysteine through the conserved F or W. Fields, in order: J gene, clone size, V gene, D gene, CDR3 protein, CDR3 DNA. A D gene is named only where the DNA matches it firmly. Clone size is shown for a subset of rows, as once, few, many or a class of expanded clone.

TRBJ2-1 | NA | TRBV7-9 | NA | CASSLPSPRRASYNEQFF | TGTGCCAGCAGCTTACCGTCCCCCAGGCGGGCGTCCTACAATGAGCAGTTCTTC
TRBJ2-7 | NA | TRBV28 | TRBD2 | CASSLLASGSYEQYF | TGTGCCAGCAGTTTGCTGGCTAGCGGGAGCTACGAGCAGTACTTC
TRBJ2-3 | once | TRBV15 | NA | CATSSERADTQYF | TGTGCCACCAGCAGTGAGCGAGCTGATACGCAGTATTTT
TRBJ1-5 | NA | TRBV4-1 | NA | CASSQVAGASNQPQHF | TGCGCCAGCAGCCAAGTTGCGGGTGCTAGCAATCAGCCCCAGCATTTT
TRBJ1-5 | NA | TRBV9 | NA | CASSVDPGNQPQHF | TGTGCCAGCAGCGTAGATCCGGGGAATCAGCCCCAGCATTTT
TRBJ2-1 | NA | TRBV15 | TRBD2 | CATSRDWGLADSYNEQFF | TGTGCCACCAGCAGAGATTGGGGACTAGCGGACTCCTACAATGAGCAGTTCTTC
TRBJ2-7 | NA | TRBV2 | TRBD2 | CASSGLLLAGDEQYF | TGTGCCAGCAGTGGACTTCTACTAGCGGGAGACGAGCAGTACTTC
TRBJ2-2 | NA | TRBV29-1 | TRBD1 | CSAGRQGAAGELFF | TGCAGCGCCGGACGCCAGGGGGCTGCCGGGGAGCTGTTTTTT
TRBJ2-7 | once | TRBV29-1 | NA | CSVEGGTLGYEQYF | TGCAGCGTTGAGGGGGGGACATTGGGCTACGAGCAGTACTTC
TRBJ2-5 | once | TRBV7-9 | NA | CASSLTEETQYF | TGTGCCAGCAGCCTGACAGAAGAGACCCAGTACTTC
TRBJ2-1 | NA | TRBV9 | TRBD2 | CASSVVSSGNEQFF | TGTGCCAGCAGCGTAGTGTCTAGCGGCAATGAGCAGTTCTTC
TRBJ2-1 | NA | TRBV28 | TRBD2 | CASRPHSSGRVYNEQFF | TGTGCCAGCAGACCACATTCTAGCGGCAGGGTCTACAATGAGCAGTTCTTC
TRBJ2-1 | NA | TRBV4-1 | NA | CASSQDPQPYNEQFF | TGCGCCAGCAGCCAAGACCCACAACCCTACAATGAGCAGTTCTTC
TRBJ2-3 | NA | TRBV11-2 | TRBD1 | CASSSYPDRVRDTQYF | TGTGCCAGCAGCTCATACCCGGACAGGGTCAGAGATACGCAGTATTTT
TRBJ2-5 | NA | TRBV19 | TRBD2 | CASSPTSGIGEETQYF | TGTGCCAGTAGTCCTACTAGCGGGATCGGTGAAGAGACCCAGTACTTC
TRBJ2-2 | NA | TRBV6-6 | NA | CASSYTNTGELFF | TGTGCCAGCAGTTATACGAACACCGGGGAGCTGTTTTTT
TRBJ1-6 | NA | TRBV28 | NA | CACGRGGSPLHF | TGTGCCTGTGGCAGGGGTGGATCACCCCTCCACTTT
TRBJ2-7 | NA | TRBV10-3 | TRBD2 | CAISPGLAGEGSYEQYF | TGTGCCATCAGTCCGGGACTAGCGGGAGAAGGATCCTACGAGCAGTACTTC
TRBJ2-5 | NA | TRBV5-1 | TRBD1 | CASSFDRGQETQYF | TGCGCCAGCAGCTTCGACAGGGGTCAAGAGACCCAGTACTTC
TRBJ1-2 | NA | TRBV6-1 | NA | CASSPRLRGYTF | TGTGCCAGCAGTCCCCGACTCCGAGGCTACACCTTC
TRBJ1-5 | once | TRBV30 | TRBD1 | CAWGTGGRPQHF | TGTGCCTGGGGGACAGGGGGGCGGCCCCAGCATTTT
TRBJ2-4 | NA | TRBV29-1 | NA | CSVEDRQNIQYF | TGCAGCGTTGAAGACAGGCAAAACATTCAGTACTTC
TRBJ1-4 | NA | TRBV6-6 | TRBD1 | CASRTGGEELFF | TGTGCCAGCAGGACAGGGGGTGAAGAACTGTTTTTT
TRBJ2-7 | NA | TRBV6-1 | NA | CASSEAPRVGQYF | TGTGCCAGCAGTGAAGCTCCCAGGGTAGGGCAGTACTTC
TRBJ2-1 | NA | TRBV7-6 | NA | CASSLAELNEQFF | TGTGCCAGCAGCTTAGCAGAGCTCAATGAGCAGTTCTTC
TRBJ1-2 | NA | TRBV12-5 | NA | CASGPTVPNYGYTF | TGTGCTAGTGGCCCGACAGTTCCTAACTATGGCTACACCTTC
TRBJ1-5 | NA | TRBV27 | TRBD1 | CASSSTPGTDNQPQHF | TGTGCCAGCAGCTCGACCCCAGGGACAGACAATCAGCCCCAGCATTTT
TRBJ2-7 | once | TRBV6-5 | TRBD1 | CASSSFPGQGYEQYF | TGTGCCAGCAGTTCCTTCCCGGGACAGGGCTACGAGCAGTACTTC
TRBJ2-7 | NA | TRBV6-1 | TRBD2 | CASSGREGSAEQYF | TGTGCCAGCAGTGGGCGGGAGGGGTCTGCCGAGCAGTACTTC
TRBJ2-3 | NA | TRBV2 | TRBD2 | CASSAGGKTGDTQYF | TGTGCCAGCAGTGCGGGGGGAAAGACGGGAGATACGCAGTATTTT
TRBJ2-1 | NA | TRBV5-6 | TRBD2 | CASSLGAGTSFKGNEQFF | TGTGCCAGCAGCTTGGGGGCCGGGACTAGCTTCAAGGGCAATGAGCAGTTCTTC
TRBJ1-5 | NA | TRBV5-6 | NA | CASSSTKLNQPQHF | TGTGCCAGCAGCTCAACCAAGCTAAATCAGCCCCAGCATTTT
TRBJ1-2 | NA | TRBV30 | TRBD1 | CAWWDRGTYGYTF | TGTGCCTGGTGGGACAGGGGGACCTATGGCTACACCTTC
TRBJ2-2 | once | TRBV5-1 | TRBD1 | CASSSALRTGNTGELFF | TGCGCCAGCAGCTCTGCTTTGCGGACAGGGAACACCGGGGAGCTGTTTTTT
TRBJ1-4 | NA | TRBV5-8 | TRBD1 | CASSSDRGREKLFF | TGTGCCAGCAGCTCGGACAGGGGGCGAGAAAAACTGTTTTTT
TRBJ2-7 | once | TRBV5-1 | NA | CASSPGHGIYEQYF | TGCGCCAGCAGCCCCGGACACGGAATCTACGAGCAGTACTTC
TRBJ2-1 | NA | TRBV1 | NA | CTSSQETSGFSSYNEQFF | TGCACCAGCAGCCAAGAGACTAGCGGTTTTAGCTCCTACAATGAGCAGTTCTTC
TRBJ1-1 | NA | TRBV19 | NA | CASSRLWNTEAFF | TGTGCCAGTAGTAGGCTCTGGAACACTGAAGCTTTCTTT
TRBJ2-5 | NA | TRBV5-1 | NA | CASSLPGSIQETQYF | TGCGCCAGCAGCTTGCCAGGGTCCATCCAAGAGACCCAGTACTTC
TRBJ1-2 | once | TRBV18 | TRBD1 | CASSPRGGGYGYTF | TGTGCCAGCTCACCAAGAGGGGGCGGCTATGGCTACACCTTC
TRBJ1-4 | NA | TRBV5-1 | TRBD1 | CASSLQGGEKLFF | TGCGCCAGCAGCTTACAGGGGGGTGAAAAACTGTTTTTT
TRBJ1-1 | NA | TRBV7-9 | TRBD1 | CASSSGQALRGTEAFF | TGTGCCAGCAGCTCGGGACAGGCCCTGCGTGGCACTGAAGCTTTCTTT
TRBJ1-1 | NA | TRBV5-1 | NA | CASSLADRYTEAFF | TGCGCCAGCAGCTTGGCCGACAGGTACACTGAAGCTTTCTTT
TRBJ2-5 | NA | TRBV10-2 | NA | CASSEAGQETQYF | TGCGCCAGCAGTGAGGCAGGACAAGAGACCCAGTACTTC
TRBJ2-7 | NA | TRBV11-3 | TRBD2 | CASSSGLAATYEQYF | TGTGCCAGCAGCTCGGGACTAGCGGCCACCTACGAGCAGTACTTC
TRBJ1-1 | NA | TRBV28 | NA | CASGGGLVMVTEAFF | TGTGCCAGCGGCGGGGGCCTTGTAATGGTCACTGAAGCTTTCTTT